The clone carrying this TCR beta chain turned up a few times. Its target is unknown. The CDR3 is 13 amino acids. Germline CDR1 MDHEN, CDR2 SYDVKM. V was clipped by 10 bases and J by 0 bases, with 10 bases between them. The sample originates from a study of response to subunit inactivated influenza vaccine. Study results and limitations: Only a handful of new T cells, the authors suggested, are recruited with each seasonal influenza vaccination.

TCRdb recomputed calls from the RT-PCR reads with MiXCR, one row per CDR3 protein. The table lists around 650,000 distinct CDR3 sequences, 15% to 19% of them singletons. The material was PBMCs from blood, obtained roughly 12 days after vaccination. The rearrangement joins TRBV28 to TRBJ2-4; possible D gene TRBD1, 5 bases. The TCR originated in a man aged 50-59 years who received an inactivated influenza vaccine. This chain's CDR3 is CATQGVAKNIQYF. The CDR3 DNA reads as TGTGCCACCCAGGGTGTAGCCAAAAACATTCAGTACTTC.